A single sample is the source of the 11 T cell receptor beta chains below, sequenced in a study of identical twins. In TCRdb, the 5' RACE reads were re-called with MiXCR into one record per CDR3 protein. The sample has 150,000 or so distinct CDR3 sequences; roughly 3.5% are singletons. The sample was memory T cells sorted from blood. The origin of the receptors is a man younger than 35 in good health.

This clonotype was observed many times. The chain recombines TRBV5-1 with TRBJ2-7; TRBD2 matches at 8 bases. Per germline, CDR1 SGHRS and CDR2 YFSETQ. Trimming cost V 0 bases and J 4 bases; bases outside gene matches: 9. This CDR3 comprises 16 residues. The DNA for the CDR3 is TGCGCCAGCAGCTTGGAGTTCAGCGGGAGTCTATACGAGCAGTACGTC. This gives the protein CASSLEFSGSLYEQYV.

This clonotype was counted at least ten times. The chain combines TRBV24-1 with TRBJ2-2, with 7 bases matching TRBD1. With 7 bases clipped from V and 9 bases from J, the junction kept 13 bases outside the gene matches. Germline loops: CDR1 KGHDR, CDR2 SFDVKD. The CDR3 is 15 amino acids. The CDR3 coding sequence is TGTGCCACCAGGGGCCGAATGGGGGACAGTAGGGAGCTGTTTTTT. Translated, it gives CATRGRMGDSRELFF.

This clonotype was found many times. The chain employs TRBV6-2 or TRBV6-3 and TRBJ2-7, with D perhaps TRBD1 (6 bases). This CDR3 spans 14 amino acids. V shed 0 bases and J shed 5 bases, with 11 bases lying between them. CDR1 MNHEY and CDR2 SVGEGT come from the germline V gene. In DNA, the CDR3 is TGTGCCAGCAGTTACTCTGCAGGGGTCCACGAGCAGTACTTC. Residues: CASSYSAGVHEQYF.

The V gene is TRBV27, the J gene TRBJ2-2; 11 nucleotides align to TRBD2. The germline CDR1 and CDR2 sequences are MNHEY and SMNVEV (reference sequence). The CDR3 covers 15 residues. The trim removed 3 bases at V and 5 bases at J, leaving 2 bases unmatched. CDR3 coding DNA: TGTGCCAGCAGTTTGGCTAGCGGGAGGACCGGGGAGCTGTTTTTT. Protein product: CASSLASGRTGELFF.

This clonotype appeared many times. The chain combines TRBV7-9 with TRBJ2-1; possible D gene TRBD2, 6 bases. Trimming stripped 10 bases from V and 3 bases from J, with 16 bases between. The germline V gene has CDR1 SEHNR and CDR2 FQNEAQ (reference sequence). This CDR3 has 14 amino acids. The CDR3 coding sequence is TGTGCCACCCTGGAGGGCATCTACTACAATGAGCAGTTCTTC. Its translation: CATLEGIYYNEQFF.

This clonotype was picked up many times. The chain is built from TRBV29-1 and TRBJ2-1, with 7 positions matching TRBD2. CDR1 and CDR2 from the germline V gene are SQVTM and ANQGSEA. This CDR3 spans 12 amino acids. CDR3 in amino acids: CGWGEGLGEQFF. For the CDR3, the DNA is TGCGGATGGGGGGAGGGCCTTGGCGAGCAGTTCTTC.

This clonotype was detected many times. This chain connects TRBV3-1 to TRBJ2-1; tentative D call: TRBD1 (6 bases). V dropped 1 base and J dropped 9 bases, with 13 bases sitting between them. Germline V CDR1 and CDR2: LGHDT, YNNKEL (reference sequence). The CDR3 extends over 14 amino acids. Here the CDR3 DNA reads TGTGCCAGCAGCCAAGGGACAGTTCGGAGTGAGCAGTTCTTC. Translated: CASSQGTVRSEQFF.

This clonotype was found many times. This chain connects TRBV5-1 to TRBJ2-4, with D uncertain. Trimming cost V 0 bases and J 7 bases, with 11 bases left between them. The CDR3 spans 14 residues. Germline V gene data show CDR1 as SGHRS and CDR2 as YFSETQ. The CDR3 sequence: CASSLEASSNIQYF. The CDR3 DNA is TGCGCCAGCAGCTTGGAGGCTTCTTCCAACATTCAGTACTTC.

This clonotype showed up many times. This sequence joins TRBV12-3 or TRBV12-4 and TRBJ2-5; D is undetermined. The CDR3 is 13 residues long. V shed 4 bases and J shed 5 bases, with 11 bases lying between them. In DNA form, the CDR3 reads TGTGCCAGCAGTTCGTCCCAGGTGGAGACCCAGTACTTC. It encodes CASSSSQVETQYF.

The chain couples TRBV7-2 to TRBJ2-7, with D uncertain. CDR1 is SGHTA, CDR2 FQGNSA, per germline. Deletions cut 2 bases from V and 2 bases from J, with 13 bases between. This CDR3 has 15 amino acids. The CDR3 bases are TGTGCCAGCAGCTTATCAGGATCACATCCCTACGAGCAGTACTTC. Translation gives CASSLSGSHPYEQYF.

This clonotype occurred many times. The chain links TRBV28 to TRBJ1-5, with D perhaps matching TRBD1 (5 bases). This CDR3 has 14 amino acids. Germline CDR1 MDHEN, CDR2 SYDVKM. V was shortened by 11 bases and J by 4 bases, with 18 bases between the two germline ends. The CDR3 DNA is TGTGCCTCTGGGGGTGGGGGGTCGAATCAGCCCCAGCATTTT. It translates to CASGGGGSNQPQHF.